This T cell receptor (beta chain) emerged from a study of early T cells in non-severe SARS-CoV-2 infection. Across the whole study: Sequencing input comprised bulk RNA from unsorted whole blood; chain pairing was not available. General study findings and limits: Comparison of clonotypes with VDJdb favored anti-spike CD8 responses while missing private and CD4 specificities.

V lost 2 bases, J lost 5 bases, and 1 base stayed unmatched. CDR1 and CDR2 from the germline V gene are MNHEY and SVGEGT. The length of the CDR3 is 14 residues. Unique molecular identifiers tagged individual cDNA molecules. MiXCR, run by TCRdb on the 5' RACE reads, gives a single entry per CDR3 protein. The sample holds approximately 81,000 distinct CDR3 sequences; 5% to 7% are singletons and the top ten take less than 8%. With respect to this clonotype: Its specificity is not known.

This rearrangement joins TRBV6-2 or TRBV6-3 to TRBJ2-5, with 11 bases aligning to TRBD2. Sequencing was carried out using whole blood. The sequence was collected from an adult who was a healthcare worker with PCR-confirmed SARS-CoV-2 infection or an uninfected control (not recorded which). CDR3 nucleotides: TGTGCCAGCAGTTACACTAGCGGGAGTGAGACCCAGTACTTC. Translation: CASSYTSGSETQYF.